This T cell receptor beta chain was captured by sequencing in a study of CD8 T cells in Susac syndrome. Random hexamers were used to reverse transcribe an amount of about 0.45 to 1 ug RNA. A single record per CDR3 protein comes from TCRdb applying MiXCR to the immunoSEQ multiplex PCR reads. The table shows approximately 260,000 distinct CDR3 sequences, with 90% to 96% occurring only once. This clonotype is a singleton in its sample. Trimming stripped 2 bases from V and 4 bases from J, with 8 bases between. Germline CDR1 SGHAT, CDR2 FQNNGV. The length of the CDR3 is 14 residues. The specimen sequenced was CD4+ T cells from PBMCs. This chain connects TRBV11-2 to TRBJ2-2; D gene unclear. This TCR was recovered from a human donor with Susac syndrome. Written as DNA, the CDR3 is TGTGCCAGCAGCTTAATCAGAAGCACCGGGGAGCTGTTTTTT. Encoded protein: CASSLIRSTGELFF.